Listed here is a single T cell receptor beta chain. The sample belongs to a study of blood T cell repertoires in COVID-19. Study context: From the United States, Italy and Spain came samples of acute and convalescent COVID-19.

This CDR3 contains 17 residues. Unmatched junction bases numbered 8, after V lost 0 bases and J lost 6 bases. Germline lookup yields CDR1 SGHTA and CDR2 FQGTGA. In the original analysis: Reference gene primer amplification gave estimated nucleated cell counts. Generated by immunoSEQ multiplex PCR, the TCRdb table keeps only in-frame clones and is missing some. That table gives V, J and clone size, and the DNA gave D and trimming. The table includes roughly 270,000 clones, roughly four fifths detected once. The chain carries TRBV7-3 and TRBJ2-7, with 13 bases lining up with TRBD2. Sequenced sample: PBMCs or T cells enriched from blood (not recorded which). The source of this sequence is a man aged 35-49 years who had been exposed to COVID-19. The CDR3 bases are TGTGCCAGCAGCTTAACGAGACTAGCGGGAGGAATGGGCGAGCAGTACTTC. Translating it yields CASSLTRLAGGMGEQYF.